This T cell receptor beta chain was found in a study of blood T cell repertoires in COVID-19. The wider study: Samples representing acute and convalescent COVID-19 were sourced from the United States, Italy and Spain.

In the original workflow: Estimation of nucleated cell counts relied on the amplification of reference gene primers. Repertoires were generated with immunoSEQ multiplex PCR, while TCRdb's copy carries only in-frame clones and drops some. Clone size and V and J calls were adopted from that table, with D and trimming inferred from the DNA. The sample contains hundreds of thousands of clones, about nine tenths of which appear only once. CDR1 and CDR2 (germline): LNHNV, YYDKDF (reference sequence). The ends were cut back, 1 base at V and 3 bases at J, with 15 bases in the middle. CDR3 length: 17 amino acids. Cohort 3 recovered donors had two negative PCRs, clearance, or symptom resolution.

Sample: PBMCs or T cells enriched from blood (not recorded which). The rearrangement joins TRBV15 to TRBJ2-2, with D possibly being TRBD2 (6 bases). The clonotype originates from a man aged 18 to 35 who had recovered from COVID-19. This chain's CDR3 is CATSRGTGAGYTGELFF. The CDR3 nucleotides are TGTGCCACCAGCAGAGGAACGGGAGCAGGGTACACCGGGGAGCTGTTTTTT. The full variable domain, rest sourced from reference TRBV15 and TRBJ2-2, is DAMVIQNPRYQVTQFGKPVTLSCSQTLNHNVMYWYQQKSSQAPKLLFHYYDKDFNNEADTPDNFQSRRPNTSFCFLDIRSPGLGDTAMYLCATSRGTGAGYTGELFFGEGSRLTVL.